These T cell receptor beta chains were read from a single sample in a study of blood T cell repertoires in COVID-19. Generated by immunoSEQ multiplex PCR, the TCRdb table keeps only in-frame clones and is missing some. This sample has a few hundred thousand clones, with around 89% found just once. Specimen: peripheral blood. Receptors originate from a man between 25 and 39 years old with acute or convalescent COVID-19. Both conserved end residues are part of each CDR3. D genes are given only for firm matches. Clone size is stated in some rows and not others, as once, few, many or a class when expanded.

V	size	J	D	DNA	CDR3
TRBV5-1	NA	TRBJ2-1	TRBD1	TGCGCCAGCAGCCCGAGACAGGGGCCCTACAATGAGCAGTTCTTC	CASSPRQGPYNEQFF
TRBV27	NA	TRBJ1-5	NA	TGTGCCAGCAGCCGCGAGGGCCAGCCCCAGCATTTT	CASSREGQPQHF
TRBV19	NA	TRBJ2-7	NA	TGTGCCAGTAGTCCCGGACACGACTACGAGCAGTACTTC	CASSPGHDYEQYF
TRBV11-2	NA	TRBJ2-7	TRBD2	TGTGCCAGCCGGCCCGGCGGGAGTTTCTACGAGCAGTACTTC	CASRPGGSFYEQYF
TRBV7-2	NA	TRBJ2-7	NA	TGTGCCAGCAGCTTAATGAGTGATAACAGGGACCCCTACGAGCAGTACTTC	CASSLMSDNRDPYEQYF
TRBV5-1	NA	TRBJ2-3	TRBD1	TGCGCCAGCAGACGGGGACAGGGCCTCCCAGATACGCAGTATTTT	CASRRGQGLPDTQYF
TRBV13	NA	TRBJ2-5	NA	TGTGCCAGCAGCTCTACTAGAGAGACCCAGTACTTC	CASSSTRETQYF
TRBV6-1	NA	TRBJ1-2	NA	TGTGCCAGCAGTGAATTAACTAACTATGGCTACACCTTC	CASSELTNYGYTF
TRBV12-3/TRBV12-4	NA	TRBJ2-1	TRBD2	TGTGCCAGCAGTGGACTAGATCACAATGAGCAGTTCTTC	CASSGLDHNEQFF
TRBV3-1/TRBV3-2	NA	TRBJ1-1	TRBD1	TGTGCCAGCAGCCAACCCGGACAGGGGTTTTCCGCTGAAGCTTTCTTT	CASSQPGQGFSAEAFF
TRBV6-4	NA	TRBJ2-7	NA	TGTGCCAGCACTAACAGGGTTCGGGTGACCGAGCAGTACTTC	CASTNRVRVTEQYF
TRBV3-1/TRBV3-2	NA	TRBJ1-1	TRBD1	TGTGCCAGCAGGGGGACAGGGAAGAACACTGAAGCTTTCTTT	CASRGTGKNTEAFF
TRBV18	NA	TRBJ2-2	NA	TGTGCCAGCTCACCCACAGGGACCAACACCGGGGAGCTGTTTTTT	CASSPTGTNTGELFF
TRBV3-1/TRBV3-2	NA	TRBJ2-2	TRBD2	TGTGCCAGCAGCCAAGATGTCCTAGCGGGAGGTATCGGGGAGCTGTTTTTT	CASSQDVLAGGIGELFF
TRBV2	NA	TRBJ1-1	NA	TGTGCCAGCAGGGCAGGGGACGGCACTGAAGCTTTCTTT	CASRAGDGTEAFF
TRBV20-1	few	TRBJ2-7	NA	TGCAGTGCTAGAGATCAATACGAGCAGTACTTC	CSARDQYEQYF
TRBV29-1	NA	TRBJ2-5	NA	TGCAGCGTCGGGACTCAGCAAGAGACCCAGTACTTC	CSVGTQQETQYF
TRBV19	NA	TRBJ1-5	TRBD1	TGTGCCAGTTGGCCGGTGGGACAGCCCTATCAGCCCCAGCATTTT	CASWPVGQPYQPQHF
TRBV30	NA	TRBJ1-6	NA	TGTGCCTGGAGGGGGACATGGAATTCACCCCTCCACTTT	CAWRGTWNSPLHF
TRBV7-9	NA	TRBJ1-2	NA	TGTGCCAGCAGTTACCAGGGGAGGGACTATGGCTACACCTTC	CASSYQGRDYGYTF
TRBV12-3/TRBV12-4	few	TRBJ1-1	NA	TGTGCCAGCAGTTTAAAGCCGGGAGCTTTCTTT	CASSLKPGAFF
TRBV5-1	NA	TRBJ2-7	NA	TGCGCCAGCAGCTTCGAGGACTTGCTGGAGGAGCAGTACTTC	CASSFEDLLEEQYF
TRBV5-1	once	TRBJ2-5	TRBD1	TGCGCCAGCAGCCCCGACAGGGGTCGGGCAGGGACCCAGTACTTC	CASSPDRGRAGTQYF
TRBV6-1	NA	TRBJ2-1	NA	TGTGCCAGCAGCGATCCGGGATCAAGGGACTATGAGCAGTTCTTC	CASSDPGSRDYEQFF
TRBV19	NA	TRBJ2-1	TRBD2	TGTGCCAGTAGCAGATTAGCGGGGACAAATGAGCAGTTCTTC	CASSRLAGTNEQFF
TRBV7-2	NA	TRBJ2-7	TRBD2	TGTGCCAGCAGCCCCCAACTAGCGGGAGGGTACGAGCAGTACTTC	CASSPQLAGGYEQYF
TRBV6-4	NA	TRBJ1-4	TRBD1	TGTGCCAGCAGTCAGGGGGCGCGGGGTGAAAAACTGTTTTTT	CASSQGARGEKLFF
TRBV6-5	NA	TRBJ1-5	NA	TGTGCCAGCAGGAACCGGGACTCGCCCCAGCATTTT	CASRNRDSPQHF
TRBV11-2	NA	TRBJ2-1	NA	TGTGCCAGCAGCTTAGGGCGGGTTTACAATGAGCAGTTCTTC	CASSLGRVYNEQFF
TRBV18	NA	TRBJ1-1	NA	TGTGCCAGCTGCTCGACAGGAAAGAACACTGAAGCTTTCTTT	CASCSTGKNTEAFF
TRBV7-6	NA	TRBJ2-7	TRBD2	TGTGCCAGCAGCCAGACTAGCGGGAACTCCTACGAGCAGTACTTC	CASSQTSGNSYEQYF
TRBV6-1	NA	TRBJ2-7	NA	TGTGCCAGCAGTGAAGCACCAGGGATGAGCGACGAGCAGTACTTC	CASSEAPGMSDEQYF
TRBV15	NA	TRBJ1-5	TRBD1	TGTGCCACCAGCAGAGGACAGGGGGGCAATCAGCCCCAGCATTTT	CATSRGQGGNQPQHF
TRBV7-2	once	TRBJ2-4	TRBD1	TGTGCCAGCAGCTTACGGAATTTACAGGGGGCCTCAGCCAAAAACATTCAGTACTTC	CASSLRNLQGASAKNIQYF
TRBV15	NA	TRBJ2-4	NA	TGTGCCACCAGCAGAGCGGAGTGGGACGGACTAATAGCCAAAAACATTCAGTACTTC	CATSRAEWDGLIAKNIQYF
TRBV14	NA	TRBJ2-4	NA	TGTGCCAGCAGCCAAGACACGGGGTTCGGAAACATTCAGTACTTC	CASSQDTGFGNIQYF
TRBV28	NA	TRBJ2-7	NA	TGTGCCAGCAGAAGCAACTTGGGGGCCGGGTACGAGCAGTACTTC	CASRSNLGAGYEQYF
TRBV2	NA	TRBJ2-7	TRBD1	TGTGCCAGCAGAGGAGGCCGGACAGGGTCGAAATACGAGCAGTACTTC	CASRGGRTGSKYEQYF
TRBV5-6	once	TRBJ1-2	NA	TGTGCCAGCAGGTACAGGGATAGCTATGGCTACACCTTC	CASRYRDSYGYTF
TRBV28	NA	TRBJ2-1	NA	TGTGCCAGCAGGGGCTCCACAGGGCTCAATGAGCAGTTCTTC	CASRGSTGLNEQFF
TRBV19	NA	TRBJ2-2	NA	TGTGCCAGTAGAAACCAGCGTAGTACCGGGGAGCTGTTTTTT	CASRNQRSTGELFF